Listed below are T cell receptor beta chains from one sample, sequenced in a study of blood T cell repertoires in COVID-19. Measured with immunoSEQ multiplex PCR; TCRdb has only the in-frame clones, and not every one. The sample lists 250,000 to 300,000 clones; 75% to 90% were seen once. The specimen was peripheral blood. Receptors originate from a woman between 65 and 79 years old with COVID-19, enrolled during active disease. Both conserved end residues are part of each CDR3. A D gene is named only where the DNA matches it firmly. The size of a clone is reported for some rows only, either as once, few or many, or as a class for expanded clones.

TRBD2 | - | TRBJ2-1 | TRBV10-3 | TGTGCCATCAGGGGGACTAGCGGGAGGGAAGGAGGTAATGAGCAGTTCTTC | CAIRGTSGREGGNEQFF
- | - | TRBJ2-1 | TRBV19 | TGTGCCAGTAGTATTTTGAGACAGAAATACAATGAGCAGTTCTTC | CASSILRQKYNEQFF
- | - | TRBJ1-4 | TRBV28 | TGTGCCAGCGAGAATGAAAAACTGTTTTTT | CASENEKLFF
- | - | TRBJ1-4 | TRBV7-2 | TGTGCCAGCAGCTTAGCAGGGGCTGAAAAACTGTTTTTT | CASSLAGAEKLFF
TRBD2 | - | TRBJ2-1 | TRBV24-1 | TGTGCCACCACCTCCGGGACTAGCGGAAACAATGAGCAGTTCTTC | CATTSGTSGNNEQFF
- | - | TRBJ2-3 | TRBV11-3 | TGTGCCAGCAGCTCCAGCAGGGTTGATACGCAGTATTTT | CASSSSRVDTQYF
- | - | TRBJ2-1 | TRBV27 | TGTGCCACCAGTCGAGGGGGGGTGGTCTACAATGAGCAGTTCTTC | CATSRGGVVYNEQFF
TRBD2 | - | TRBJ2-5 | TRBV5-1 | TGCGCCAGCAGCTTGGTAGTTGCGGGAGGAGAGACCCAGTACTTC | CASSLVVAGGETQYF
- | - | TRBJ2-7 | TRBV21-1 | TGTGCCAGCAGCCCTAATTGCTACGAGCAGTACTTC | CASSPNCYEQYF
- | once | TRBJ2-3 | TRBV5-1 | TGCGCCAGCAGCTTTGAGCGCACAGATACGCAGTATTTT | CASSFERTDTQYF
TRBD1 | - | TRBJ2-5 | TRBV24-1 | TGTGCCACCCCTGCAACGGACAGGGTTGAGACCCAGTACTTC | CATPATDRVETQYF
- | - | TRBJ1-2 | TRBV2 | TGTGCCAGTGGGACGGGAGGTAACTATGGCTACACCTTC | CASGTGGNYGYTF
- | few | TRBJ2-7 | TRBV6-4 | TGTGCCAGCAGTGACTCGGGGCCTGGGGAGCAGTACTTC | CASSDSGPGEQYF
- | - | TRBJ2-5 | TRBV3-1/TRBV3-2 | TGTGCCAGCAGCCGGGGGCGAGAGACCCAGTACTTC | CASSRGRETQYF
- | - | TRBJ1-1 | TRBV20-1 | TGCAGTGCTAGTTGGCCTCATGGTTGGGCTTTCTTT | CSASWPHGWAFF
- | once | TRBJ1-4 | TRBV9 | TGTGCCAGCAGCGTAAACTCCTTGAGTGAAAAACTGTTTTTT | CASSVNSLSEKLFF
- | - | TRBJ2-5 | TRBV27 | TGTGCCAGCAGTTCTTGGACAGACCAAGAGACCCAGTACTTC | CASSSWTDQETQYF
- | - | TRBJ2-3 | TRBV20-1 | TGCAGTGCTAGTCAGTACAAGAGCACAGATACGCAGTATTTT | CSASQYKSTDTQYF
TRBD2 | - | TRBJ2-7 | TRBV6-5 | TGTGCCAGCAGTCATCCACTAGCGGGGGAGCAGTACTTC | CASSHPLAGEQYF
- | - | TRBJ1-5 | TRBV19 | TGTGCCAGTAGTATCCAAGGACTGATTGATCAGCCCCAGCATTTT | CASSIQGLIDQPQHF
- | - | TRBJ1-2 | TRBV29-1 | TGCAGCGTTGAATCGGAGCCTCGAGGCCGCGGAAAGGATGGCTACACCTTC | CSVESEPRGRGKDGYTF
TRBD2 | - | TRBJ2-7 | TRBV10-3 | TGTGCCATCAGTGTAAATAGCGGGAACTTCGACGAGCAGTACTTC | CAISVNSGNFDEQYF
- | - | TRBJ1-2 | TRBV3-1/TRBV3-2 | TGTGCCAGCAGCCAAGGGGAGGCTATCTATGGCTACACCTTC | CASSQGEAIYGYTF
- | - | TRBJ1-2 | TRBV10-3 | TGTGCCATCAGTGCTCAGGGTGACTATGGCTACACCTTC | CAISAQGDYGYTF
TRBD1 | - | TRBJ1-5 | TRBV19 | TGTGCCAGTAGTATCAGGGGGGGCAATCAGCCCCAGCATTTT | CASSIRGGNQPQHF
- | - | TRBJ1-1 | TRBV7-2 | TGTGCCAGCAGCCCTGACAAGACTGAAGCTTTCTTT | CASSPDKTEAFF
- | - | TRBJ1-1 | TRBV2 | TGTGCCAGCACGCGAAGCGTGAGAGGCACTGAAGCTTTCTTT | CASTRSVRGTEAFF
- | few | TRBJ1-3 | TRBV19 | TGTGCCAGTAGTATTAGGTTCCCAGACAGAAGCTCTGGAAACACCATATATTTT | CASSIRFPDRSSGNTIYF
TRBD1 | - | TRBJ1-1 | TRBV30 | TGTGCCTGGAGTGTCCCAACAACAGGGGGGAACACTGAAGCTTTCTTT | CAWSVPTTGGNTEAFF
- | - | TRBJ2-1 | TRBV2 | TGTGCCAGCAGTGACAGGGTCAACAATGAGCAGTTCTTC | CASSDRVNNEQFF
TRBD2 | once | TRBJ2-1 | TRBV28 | TGTGCCAGCAGTTTAATAGGACTAGCGGGAGGTATTGCGTACAATGAGCAGTTCTTC | CASSLIGLAGGIAYNEQFF
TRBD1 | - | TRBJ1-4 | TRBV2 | TGTGCCACATCTCAGGGGGTTGAAGAAAAACTGTTTTTT | CATSQGVEEKLFF
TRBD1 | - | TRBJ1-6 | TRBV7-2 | TGTGCCAGCAGTCCCGGACAGGGGAATTCACCCCTCCACTTT | CASSPGQGNSPLHF
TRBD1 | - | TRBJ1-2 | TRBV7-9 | TGTGCCAGCAGCCCTAACGGACAGGGAAATGGCTACACCTTC | CASSPNGQGNGYTF
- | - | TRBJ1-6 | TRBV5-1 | TGCGCCAGCAGTTGGGGGCCGAATTCACCCCTCCACTTT | CASSWGPNSPLHF
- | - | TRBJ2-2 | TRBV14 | TGTGCCAGCAGCCTCTCGAGAGGGACTTATTACACCGGGGAGCTGTTTTTT | CASSLSRGTYYTGELFF
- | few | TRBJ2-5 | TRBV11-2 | TGTGCCAGCAGCTTGAACAGGCTCCCCCAAGAGACCCAGTACTTC | CASSLNRLPQETQYF
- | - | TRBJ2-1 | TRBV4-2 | TGTGCCAGCAGCCAAGATCTGTCGGGGTATAGGAATGAGCAGTTCTTC | CASSQDLSGYRNEQFF
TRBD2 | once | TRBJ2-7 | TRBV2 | TGTGCCAGCAAAAAGCGGGAGGGCCTTCTGTACGAGCAGTACTTC | CASKKREGLLYEQYF
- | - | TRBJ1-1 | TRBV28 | TGTGCCAGCAGTTTACAGGGGACTGAAGCTTTCTTT | CASSLQGTEAFF
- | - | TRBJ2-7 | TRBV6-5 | TGTGCCAGCAGCGGGGGATTCCGGTTAAGCGAGCAGTACTTC | CASSGGFRLSEQYF
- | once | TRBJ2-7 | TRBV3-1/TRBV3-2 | TGTGCCAGCAGTCGCTTATCCCAGCGGAGCTCCTACGAGCAGTACTTC | CASSRLSQRSSYEQYF
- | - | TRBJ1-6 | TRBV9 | TGTGCCAGCAGCGCAAATAATTCACCCCTCCACTTT | CASSANNSPLHF
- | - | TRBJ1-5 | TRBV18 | TGTGCCAGCTCACCATCCGGAGGGAATCAGCCCCAGCATTTT | CASSPSGGNQPQHF
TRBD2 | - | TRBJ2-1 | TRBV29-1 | TGCAGCGTTGAAAGACTAGCGGGAGTCAACAATGAGCAGTTCTTC | CSVERLAGVNNEQFF
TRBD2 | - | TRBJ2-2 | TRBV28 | TGTGCCAGCAACCTTGGACTAGCGGGAGAAGGGACCGGGGAGCTGTTTTTT | CASNLGLAGEGTGELFF
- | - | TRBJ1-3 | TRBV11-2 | TGTGCCAGCAGCCCGACAAGGACTGGAAACACCATATATTTT | CASSPTRTGNTIYF
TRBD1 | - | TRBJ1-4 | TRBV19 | TGTGCCAGCCAAGACCCCGGGACAGGGCATGAAAAACTGTTTTTT | CASQDPGTGHEKLFF
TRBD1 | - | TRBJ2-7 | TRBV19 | TGTGCCAGTAGTATGCGGACCGACAGGGACTACGAGCAGTACTTC | CASSMRTDRDYEQYF
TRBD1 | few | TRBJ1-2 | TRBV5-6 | TGTGCCAGCAGCATTGCGGACAGGGTTTATGGCTACACCTTC | CASSIADRVYGYTF
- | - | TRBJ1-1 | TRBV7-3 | TGTGCCAGCAGCTTATCACACCGGGTGGGTCTGGAACTCGTCTTT | CASSLSHRVGLELVF
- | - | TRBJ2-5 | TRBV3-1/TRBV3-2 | TGTGCCAGCAGCCGAACCGGACAACCCTCGGAGACCCAGTACTTC | CASSRTGQPSETQYF
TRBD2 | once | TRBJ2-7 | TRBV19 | TGTGCCAGTAGTATTTTTTCGCGGGGGGGAGAGCAGTACTTC | CASSIFSRGGEQYF
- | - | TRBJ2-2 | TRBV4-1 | TGCGCCAGCAGTCAAACTAGGGGGATGAACACCGGGGAGCTGTTTTTT | CASSQTRGMNTGELFF
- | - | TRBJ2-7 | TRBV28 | TGTGCCACCAACAGGGTGGACTACGAGCAGTACTTC | CATNRVDYEQYF
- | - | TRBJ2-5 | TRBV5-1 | TGCGCCAGCAGCTTGGACAGTAATACAGAGACCCAGTACTTC | CASSLDSNTETQYF
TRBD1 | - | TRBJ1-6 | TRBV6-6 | TGTGCCAGCAGTTACACGACAGGGGGTGGGGATTCACCCCTCCACTTT | CASSYTTGGGDSPLHF
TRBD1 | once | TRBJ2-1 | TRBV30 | TGTGCCTGGAGTGCCGGGACAGGGAGGTGGAATGAGCAGTTCTTC | CAWSAGTGRWNEQFF
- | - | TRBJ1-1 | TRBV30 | TGTGCCTGGGAGTCCGCCCGGGGCACTGAAGCTTTCTTT | CAWESARGTEAFF